This TCR beta chain is from a study of a mutant IDH1 vaccine in newly diagnosed glioma. At the level of the study: A roughly 60% male, approximately 40% female split and a mean age of about 44 years characterized treated patients.

Profiled with immunoSEQ multiplex PCR; TCRdb holds only in-frame clones, not every one. The sample lists about 48,000 clones, approximately 79% seen once, with 5.5% to 8.5% in the top ten. The CDR3 runs 13 residues. The germline CDR1 and CDR2 sequences are SGHNT and YYREEE (reference sequence). V lost 4 bases and J lost 6, with 14 bases in between. Time point noted: week 35, safety follow-up. Every vaccine dose comprised 300 ug of mutant IDH1 20-mer peptide plus topical imiquimod. This clone was seen more than once but under ten times. Its antigen is not identified. The chain has TRBV5-4 and TRBJ2-7; a weak D match, TRBD2 (6 bases). The TCR was taken from a man aged 35 to 55 with glioma. The specimen was PBMCs, collected from a glioma patient whose treatment included an IDH1 peptide vaccine. The DNA for the CDR3 is TGTGCCAGCAGCCTGGAGGGAGGCTCCGAGCAGTACTTC. Protein: CASSLEGGSEQYF.